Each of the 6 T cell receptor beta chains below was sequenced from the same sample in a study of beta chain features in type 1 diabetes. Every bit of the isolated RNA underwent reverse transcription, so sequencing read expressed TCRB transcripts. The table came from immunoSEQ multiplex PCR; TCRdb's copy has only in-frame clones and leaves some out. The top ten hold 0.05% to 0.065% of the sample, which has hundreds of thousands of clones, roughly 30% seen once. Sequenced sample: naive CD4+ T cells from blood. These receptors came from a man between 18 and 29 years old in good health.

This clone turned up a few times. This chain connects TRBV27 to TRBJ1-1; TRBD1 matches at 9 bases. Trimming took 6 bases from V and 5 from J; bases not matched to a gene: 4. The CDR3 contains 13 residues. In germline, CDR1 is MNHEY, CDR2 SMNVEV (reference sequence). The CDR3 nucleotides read TGTGCCAGCAGGAACAGGGGGCCTACTGAAGCTTTCTTT. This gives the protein CASRNRGPTEAFF.

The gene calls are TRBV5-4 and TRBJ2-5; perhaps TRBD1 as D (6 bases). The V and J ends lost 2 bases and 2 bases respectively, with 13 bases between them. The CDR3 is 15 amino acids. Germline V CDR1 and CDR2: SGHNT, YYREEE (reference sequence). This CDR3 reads CASSFPQGRQETQYF. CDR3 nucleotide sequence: TGTGCCAGCAGCTTCCCACAGGGTAGGCAAGAGACCCAGTACTTC.

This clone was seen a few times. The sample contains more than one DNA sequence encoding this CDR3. Here the CDR3 DNA reads TGTGCCAGCGTGGGACTAGCGGGAGGAGAGACCCAGTACTTC. Residues: CASVGLAGGETQYF. The V call is TRBV2, the J call TRBJ2-5; 15 bases are shared with TRBD2. The junction had 2 bases not matched to a gene; V was cut back by 8 bases and J by 4 bases. This CDR3 is 14 amino acids long. Germline lookup yields CDR1 SNHLY and CDR2 FYNNEI.

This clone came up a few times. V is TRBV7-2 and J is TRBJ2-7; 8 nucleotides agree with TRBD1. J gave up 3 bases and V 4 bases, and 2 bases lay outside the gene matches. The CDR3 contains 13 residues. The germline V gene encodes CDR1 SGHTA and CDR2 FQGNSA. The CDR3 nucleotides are TGTGCCAGCAGCTCCGACAGGGGCTACGAGCAGTACTTC. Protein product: CASSSDRGYEQYF.

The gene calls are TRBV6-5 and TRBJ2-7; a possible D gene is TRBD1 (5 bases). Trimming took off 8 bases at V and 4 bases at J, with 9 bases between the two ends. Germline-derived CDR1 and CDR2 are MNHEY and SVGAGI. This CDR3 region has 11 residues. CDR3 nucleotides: TGTGCCAGCGCCAGGGCTTACGAGCAGTACTTC. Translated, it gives CASARAYEQYF.

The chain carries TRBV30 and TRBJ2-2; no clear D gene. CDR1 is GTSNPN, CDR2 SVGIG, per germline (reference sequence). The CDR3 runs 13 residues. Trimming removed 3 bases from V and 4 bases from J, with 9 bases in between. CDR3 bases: TGTGCCTGGAGAGTACAAGTCACCGGGGAGCTGTTTTTT. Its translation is CAWRVQVTGELFF.